This T cell receptor (beta chain) stems from a study of shared clonotypes between healthy human individuals. The study's findings and limits: Larger richness was generally estimated for naive than memory subsets.

Evenly divided among several immunoSEQ plates was the genomic DNA of each subset. Sequencing was performed with immunoSEQ multiplex PCR; in TCRdb, only in-frame clones are kept and a portion is missing. The sample yields roughly 2.6 million clones, around 94% seen once. Germline values: CDR1 SGDLS, CDR2 YYNGEE. Trimming pared 6 bases from V and 1 base from J, leaving 13 bases between. The CDR3 consists of 14 residues. Donation came from healthy HIV-negative adults that had no recent acute infections or vaccinations. This clone was found once. What it binds is not known. The chain has TRBV9 and TRBJ1-1, with D perhaps TRBD1 (6 bases). This TCR derives from a young man in good health. Sequencing was carried out using naive CD4+ T cells sorted from blood. Described subset: CD45RA+ positively selected. CDR3 sequence: CASNSVGGNTEAFF. The CDR3 coding sequence is TGTGCCAGCAACTCAGTAGGGGGGAACACTGAAGCTTTCTTT.